The 26 T cell receptor beta chains below were found in one sample sequenced in a study of blood T cells in healthy people across ages. Next came a second PCR, run for about 6 to 11 cycles, which used a sample-barcoded 5' primer along with a J-beta primer mix. One entry per CDR3 protein, called by TCRdb with MiXCR from the 5' RACE reads. The sample lists 730,000 or so distinct CDR3 sequences, 40% to 45% occurring once. Sequencing was carried out using blood. All receptors come from a man older than 75 in good health.

On this clonotype itself: An end of the junction differs from the germline gene, which may be a read error. The rearrangement uses TRBV4-3 and TRBJ2-3; D might be TRBD1 (6 bases). Looked up from germline, CDR1 is LGHNA and CDR2 is YSLEER. This CDR3 is built from 15 residues. Written as DNA, the CDR3 is TGCGTCAGCAGCCAAGAGGGACAAAGCACAGATACGCAGTATTTT. Encoded protein: CVSSQEGQSTDTQYF.

This clonotype was counted at least ten times. The chain combines TRBV29-1 with TRBJ2-5; 7 positions match TRBD1. Trimming removed 6 bases from V and 4 bases from J; junction bases left unmatched: 8. The CDR3 has 13 residues. The germline CDR1 and CDR2 sequences are SQVTM and ANQGSEA. The DNA for the CDR3 is TGCAGCGTGGTCACGACAGGGATAGAGACCCAGTACTTC. Residues: CSVVTTGIETQYF.

Points on this clonotype: A much larger clone differs from this one at a single base, so this may be a read error. V gene TRBV5-6 combines with J gene TRBJ1-1; a possible D gene is TRBD1 (5 bases). V was shortened by 4 bases and J by 6 bases, with 16 bases between the two germline ends. Germline V lookup: CDR1 SGHDT, CDR2 YYEEEE. The CDR3 has 14 amino acids. Here the CDR3 reads CASSVDGTMPEAFF. The CDR3 bases are TGTGCCAGCAGCGTGGATGGGACCATGCCTGAAGCTTTCTTT.

The CDR3 protein is CATSPGGQTVAGSPLHF. Written as DNA, the CDR3 is TGTGCCACCAGCCCCGGGGGGCAGACAGTCGCTGGTTCACCCCTCCACTTT. The chain uses TRBV15 and TRBJ1-6; D might be TRBD1 (6 bases). V was cut by 5 bases and J by 9 bases, with 23 bases left in between. Germline CDR1 is LNHNV and CDR2 is YYDKDF (reference sequence). The CDR3 is made up of 17 amino acids.

The V call is TRBV3-1, the J call TRBJ1-6, with D unclear. This CDR3 is 18 amino acids long. The V gene's germline CDR1 is LGHDT and CDR2 YNNKEL (reference sequence). The ends were cut back, 0 bases at V and 5 bases at J, with 17 bases in the middle. The CDR3 region has the DNA TGTGCCAGCAGCCAAGAGGACCGGGGTTGGAAAGATAATTCACCCCTCCACTTT. Its translation is CASSQEDRGWKDNSPLHF.

This clonotype was seen more than once but under ten times. The chain couples TRBV25-1 to TRBJ2-7, with TRBD1 matching 9 bases. The germline V gene encodes CDR1 MGHDK and CDR2 SYGVNS. CDR3 length equals 15 residues. Trimming removed 1 base from V and 3 bases from J; junction bases left unmatched: 4. The CDR3 is CASSELTGGRYEQYF. The CDR3 region has the DNA TGTGCCAGCAGTGAATTGACAGGGGGTCGCTACGAGCAGTACTTC.

The chain has TRBV7-2 and TRBJ2-3, with 7 bases matching TRBD2. Germline lookup yields CDR1 SGHTA and CDR2 FQGNSA. Trimming at V came to 5 bases and at J to 4 bases, leaving 9 bases not matched to a gene. The CDR3 runs to 15 residues. The DNA of the CDR3 is TGTGCCAGCAGCCCGTGGGGGGGAATGGCAGATACGCAGTATTTT. The encoded protein is CASSPWGGMADTQYF.

The J gene is TRBJ2-3, the V gene TRBV20-1; D is possibly TRBD1 (6 bases). CDR1 and CDR2 from the germline V gene are DFQATT and SNEGSKA (reference sequence). V lost 2 bases, J lost 3 bases, and 12 bases lay in between. This CDR3 is built from 14 residues. The CDR3 DNA reads as TGCAGTGCTAGACGGGACACCGAAACAGATACGCAGTATTTT. This sequence encodes CSARRDTETDTQYF.

The chain recombines TRBV9 with TRBJ2-5, with D unresolved. Deletions cut 3 bases from V and 0 bases from J, with 6 bases between. The CDR3 length is 13 residues. Germline loops: CDR1 SGDLS, CDR2 YYNGEE. The CDR3 loop reads CASSAWDQETQYF. In DNA, the CDR3 is TGTGCCAGCAGCGCCTGGGACCAAGAGACCCAGTACTTC.

This clonotype came up once. The chain couples TRBV20-1 to TRBJ2-3, with no clear D. CDR3 size: 13 residues. The germline V gene has CDR1 DFQATT and CDR2 SNEGSKA (reference sequence). CDR3 sequence: CSALWTVTDTQYF. The CDR3 bases are TGCAGCGCGTTATGGACCGTCACAGATACGCAGTATTTT.

This clonotype has just a few counts. DNA of the CDR3: TGTGCCAGCAGCCCCAGCCCCGGGACAGGGAAATACGAGCAGTACTTC. It codes for CASSPSPGTGKYEQYF. This rearrangement joins TRBV7-9 to TRBJ2-7; 9 nucleotides agree with TRBD1. The CDR3 length is 16 residues. CDR1 and CDR2 from the germline V gene are SEHNR and FQNEAQ (reference sequence). The J segment lost 4 bases and the V segment lost 5 bases, leaving 12 bases of the junction unmatched.

Concerning this clonotype: Germline and junction disagree at one end, which may indicate a read error. The chain joins TRBV2 to TRBJ1-2; tentatively, D is TRBD1 (6 bases). Per the germline V gene, CDR1 is SNHLY and CDR2 is FYNNEI. This CDR3 is 12 amino acids long. The CDR3 DNA reads TGTGCCAGCAGTGTGACAGGCTATGACTACACCTTC. Translating gives CASSVTGYDYTF.

This clonotype was observed a few times. The rearrangement links TRBV7-9 to TRBJ2-1, with 7 bases lining up with TRBD2. V was pared by 3 bases and J by 3 bases, with 5 bases of the junction left unmatched. This CDR3 has 15 amino acids. Looked up from germline, CDR1 is SEHNR and CDR2 is FQNEAQ (reference sequence). CDR3 sequence (DNA): TGTGCCAGCAGCTTTTCTAGCGGATACTACAATGAGCAGTTCTTC. Amino acid sequence: CASSFSSGYYNEQFF. The full variable domain, rest sourced from reference TRBV7-9 and TRBJ2-1, is DTGVSQNPRHKITKRGQNVTFRCDPISEHNRLYWYRQTLGQGPEFLTYFQNEAQLEKSRLLSDRFSAERPKGSFSTLEIQRTEQGDSAMYLCASSFSSGYYNEQFFGPGTRLTVL.

The chain combines TRBV20-1 with TRBJ2-7; TRBD1 aligns across 9 bases. The CDR3 runs 15 residues. Germline assignment: CDR1 DFQATT and CDR2 SNEGSKA (reference sequence). The junction had 5 bases not matched to a gene; V was cut back by 0 bases and J by 2 bases. The CDR3 is CSARDPRDRAYEQYF. The DNA of the CDR3 is TGCAGTGCTAGAGATCCCCGGGACAGGGCCTACGAGCAGTACTTC.

The chain couples TRBV20-1 to TRBJ2-7; TRBD2 matches at 8 bases. Germline V gives CDR1 DFQATT, CDR2 SNEGSKA (reference sequence). J gave up 0 bases and V 5 bases, and 6 bases lay outside the gene matches. This CDR3 is built from 14 residues. CDR3 amino acids: CSASGGDNSYEQYF. The CDR3 coding sequence is TGCAGTGCTTCGGGGGGGGACAACTCCTACGAGCAGTACTTC.

This chain links TRBV5-1 with TRBJ1-1; a possible D gene is TRBD1 (5 bases). V was clipped by 2 bases and J by 1 base, with 9 bases between them. Germline V gene sequence: CDR1 SGHRS, CDR2 YFSETQ. CDR3 length: 14 residues. This chain's CDR3 is CASSFLDKNTEAFF. CDR3 bases: TGCGCCAGCAGCTTCCTGGACAAGAACACTGAAGCTTTCTTT. Variable domain in full (rest from reference TRBV5-1 and TRBJ1-1): KAGVTQTPRYLIKTRGQQVTLSCSPISGHRSVSWYQQTPGQGLQFLFEYFSETQRNKGNFPGRFSGRQFSNSRSEMNVSTLELGDSALYLCASSFLDKNTEAFFGQGTRLTVV.

V is TRBV29-1 and J is TRBJ1-4, with 11 bases matching TRBD1. Looked up from germline, CDR1 is SQVTM and CDR2 is ANQGSEA. The CDR3 is made up of 12 amino acids. J gave up 7 bases and V 6 bases, and 1 base lay outside the gene matches. The CDR3 is CSVGQGAEKLFF. As DNA, the CDR3 is TGCAGCGTCGGACAGGGGGCTGAAAAACTGTTTTTT.

In its sample, this clonotype was seen a few times. The chain uses TRBV12-3 or TRBV12-4 and TRBJ2-1, with 14 bases matching TRBD2. CDR3 length: 17 residues. The ends lost 3 bases at V and 9 bases at J; junction bases unmatched: 10. The CDR3 nucleotides are TGTGCCAGCAGTTTTACAGGGCAGACTAGCGGGAGGGGTGAGCAGTTCTTC. Translation gives CASSFTGQTSGRGEQFF.

This clonotype was seen repeatedly, ten times or more. The genes are TRBV5-5 and TRBJ2-1; possible D gene TRBD2, 5 bases. The V end was cut by 4 bases, the J end by 0 bases, with 11 bases between. The CDR3 runs to 15 residues. The germline V gene has CDR1 SGHKS and CDR2 YYEKEE (reference sequence). CDR3 sequence (DNA): TGTGCCAGCAGCCTCCCCGGGGACTCCTACAATGAGCAGTTCTTC. Residues: CASSLPGDSYNEQFF.

This clonotype was recorded a few times. This may stem from a read error, because a much larger clone lies one nucleotide away. This chain joins TRBV20-1 and TRBJ2-5; D gene uncertain. In germline, CDR1 is DFQATT, CDR2 SNEGSKA (reference sequence). The CDR3 length is 13 residues. The CDR3: CSVRDPKGETQYF. CDR3 coding DNA: TGCAGTGTTAGAGACCCCAAGGGAGAGACCCAGTACTTC.

This clonotype was seen a few times. This chain uses TRBV25-1 with TRBJ2-1, with 7 bases that match TRBD2. The germline CDR1 and CDR2 sequences are MGHDK and SYGVNS. Trimming cost V 2 bases and J 13 bases; bases outside gene matches: 11. There are 14 residues in the CDR3. The CDR3 protein is CASSEAQKREPQFF. The CDR3 DNA follows: TGTGCCAGCAGTGAAGCCCAAAAGCGGGAACCCCAGTTCTTC.

CDR3 amino acids: CASSPRDPRETQYF. The CDR3 nucleotides are TGTGCCAGCAGCCCGCGGGACCCTCGGGAGACCCAGTACTTC. The genes are TRBV7-2 and TRBJ2-5, with D possibly being TRBD2 (6 bases). V lost 5 bases and J lost 5, with 15 bases in between. The CDR3 runs to 14 residues. Germline loops: CDR1 SGHTA, CDR2 FQGNSA.

The chain joins TRBV3-1 to TRBJ2-5, with 8 nucleotides matching TRBD2. Germline V lookup: CDR1 LGHDT, CDR2 YNNKEL (reference sequence). Trimming cost V 2 bases and J 13 bases; bases outside gene matches: 6. The CDR3 consists of 12 residues. The CDR3 nucleotides read TGTGCCAGCAGCCAAACCGGGACTAGTCGGTACTTC. Translation gives CASSQTGTSRYF.

The chain links TRBV4-2 to TRBJ1-1, with 9 bases aligning to TRBD1. Trimming at V came to 3 bases and at J to 6 bases, leaving 5 bases not matched to a gene. The CDR3 has 14 residues. The V gene's germline CDR1 is LGHNA and CDR2 YNFKEQ. The CDR3 nucleotides are TGTGCCAGCAGCCAGCCGGGACAGGGTCCTGAAGCTTTCTTT. Protein sequence: CASSQPGQGPEAFF.

V usage is TRBV7-9 and J usage is TRBJ1-1; no clear D gene. The V gene lost 6 bases and the J gene lost 1 base, with 12 bases spanning the gap. CDR1 and CDR2 (germline): SEHNR, FQNEAQ (reference sequence). The length of the CDR3 is 14 residues. CDR3 nucleotides: TGTGCCAGCAGTTACTCAGACGGGAACACTGAAGCTTTCTTT. This sequence encodes CASSYSDGNTEAFF.

This clonotype turned up a few times. The chain uses TRBV7-3 and TRBJ2-6, with 15 bases identical to TRBD2. This CDR3 comprises 20 residues. Looked up from germline, CDR1 is SGHTA and CDR2 is FQGTGA. V shed 4 bases and J 0 bases; nucleotides not matched to a gene: 7. The CDR3, as DNA: TGTGCCAGCAGCTCGACCGGGACTAGCGGGAGGTACTCTGGGGCCAACGTCCTGACTTTC. It translates to CASSSTGTSGRYSGANVLTF.